This section outlines one TCR beta chain sequence together with its context. The CDR3 loop spans 14 amino acids. Germline V CDR1 and CDR2: MNHEY, SVGAGI. The germline V and J ends were trimmed by 7 bases and 5 bases, with 17 bases remaining between them. Measured with immunoSEQ multiplex PCR; TCRdb has only the in-frame clones, and not every one. The table includes about 75,000 clones, roughly 90% detected once. These data come from a study of technical replicates of blood from a handful of donors. This receptor was identified in a human donor in good health. Some clones in this sample may be carry-over from other donors' samples. The specimen sequenced was PBMCs. V usage is TRBV6-5 and J usage is TRBJ2-5; D possibly corresponds to TRBD2 (7 bases). The CDR3 sequence is CASTHQGGGETQYF. CDR3 nucleotides: TGTGCCAGCACCCACCAAGGGGGAGGGGAGACCCAGTACTTC.